These T cell receptor beta chains were read from a single sample in a study of immune evolution from preneoplasia to lung adenocarcinoma. The data were produced by immunoSEQ multiplex PCR, yet TCRdb's version contains in-frame clones alone and is incomplete. The sample has around 7,400 clones, 70% to 80% seen once. Sequencing was done on a sample of FFPE minimally invasive lung adenocarcinoma tissue. These TCRs come from a person aged 70 to 85 with lung adenocarcinoma. The CDR3 runs from the conserved cysteine through the conserved F or W. The D gene is left open where the match is weak. Size values are once, few and many counts, or a class for expanded clones, and some rows have none.

d_gene	v_gene	abundance	j_gene	CDR3aa	CDR3nt
TRBD1	TRBV19	once	TRBJ2-1	CASSSRQGYEQFF	TGTGCCAGTAGTTCTCGACAGGGCTATGAGCAGTTCTTC
-	TRBV7-9	once	TRBJ2-5	CASSQQAGWGETQYF	TGTGCCAGCAGCCAACAAGCAGGATGGGGGGAGACCCAGTACTTC
TRBD1	TRBV2	-	TRBJ1-2	CASRAVVPGTGAYGYTF	TGTGCCAGCAGGGCCGTAGTCCCCGGGACAGGGGCCTATGGCTACACCTTC
TRBD2	TRBV29-1	-	TRBJ2-3	CSVETSGRSTDTQYF	TGCAGCGTTGAGACTAGCGGGCGGAGCACAGATACGCAGTATTTT
-	TRBV15	-	TRBJ1-5	CATSRDRTVGQPQHF	TGTGCCACCAGCAGAGATCGAACCGTAGGTCAGCCCCAGCATTTT
TRBD1	TRBV6-1	-	TRBJ2-7	CASSGGTGAYEQYF	TGTGCCAGCAGTGGGGGGACAGGGGCCTACGAGCAGTACTTC
TRBD1	TRBV6-5	-	TRBJ2-7	CASSYSQGERYEQYF	TGTGCCAGCAGTTACTCCCAGGGGGAGAGGTACGAGCAGTACTTC
-	TRBV9	medium-sized	TRBJ1-2	CASSVEVLDYGYTF	TGTGCCAGCAGCGTAGAGGTCTTGGACTATGGCTACACCTTC
-	TRBV1	-	TRBJ2-7	CTSSQKGVSPSYEQYF	TGCACCAGCAGCCAAAAGGGGGTTAGTCCGTCCTACGAGCAGTACTTC
-	TRBV6-5	-	TRBJ1-1	CASSLRPRTEAFF	TGTGCCAGCAGTCTCAGACCCCGGACTGAAGCTTTCTTT
-	TRBV5-1	-	TRBJ1-1	CASSLNRNTEAFF	TGCGCCAGCAGCTTGAACAGGAACACTGAAGCTTTCTTT
-	TRBV9	once	TRBJ2-5	CASSVAGPGETQYF	TGTGCCAGCAGCGTAGCCGGGCCCGGAGAGACCCAGTACTTC
-	TRBV28	-	TRBJ1-2	CASSSGIRGGYTF	TGTGCCAGCAGTTCCGGGATCCGTGGTGGCTACACCTTC
TRBD1	TRBV7-9	-	TRBJ1-1	CASSLAGTGAGTEAFF	TGTGCCAGCAGCTTAGCTGGGACAGGGGCGGGAACTGAAGCTTTCTTT
-	TRBV27	-	TRBJ2-7	CASSLSASSYEQYF	TGTGCCAGCAGTTTATCGGCTAGCTCCTACGAGCAGTACTTC
-	TRBV9	once	TRBJ2-3	CASSASPPGSGRADTQYF	TGTGCCAGCAGCGCTAGCCCCCCCGGGAGCGGACGGGCAGATACGCAGTATTTT
-	TRBV2	-	TRBJ2-2	CASSPGRNTGELFF	TGTGCCAGCAGCCCCGGGAGGAACACCGGGGAGCTGTTTTTT